Shown below are 8 T cell receptor beta chains from a single sample sequenced in a study of blood T cell repertoires in COVID-19. The assay was immunoSEQ multiplex PCR, and TCRdb's table has in-frame clones only and misses some. The sample yields about 100,000 clones, almost 80% seen once. Sequencing was done on a sample of peripheral blood. These receptor sequences come from a man aged 65 to 79 with active or convalescent COVID-19.

The chain links TRBV3-1 (or the pseudogene TRBV3-2) to TRBJ2-3; D unresolved. The CDR3 runs to 16 residues. Germline assignment: CDR1 LGHDT and CDR2 YNNKEL (reference sequence). Trimming took off 3 bases at V and 1 base at J, with 14 bases between the two ends. CDR3 region: CASSQFLASGTDTQYF. The CDR3 nucleotides are TGTGCCAGCAGCCAGTTTTTGGCCTCTGGCACAGATACGCAGTATTTT.

The CDR3 loop is CASSGAGYSPLHF. The CDR3 DNA is TGTGCCAGCAGCGGAGCAGGGTACTCACCCCTCCACTTT. J is TRBJ1-6 and V is TRBV9; perhaps TRBD1 as D (5 bases). Germline V gene sequence: CDR1 SGDLS, CDR2 YYNGEE. Trimming left V 3 bases short and J 10 bases short, with 11 bases between. The CDR3 spans 13 residues.

This chain joins TRBV28 and TRBJ2-2; maybe TRBD2 (7 bases). This CDR3 contains 16 residues. CDR1 MDHEN and CDR2 SYDVKM come from the germline V gene. Trimming left V 6 bases short and J 5 bases short, with 19 bases between. The CDR3 is CASSQGGAPRTGELFF. The CDR3, as DNA: TGTGCCAGCAGCCAAGGGGGGGCCCCGAGGACCGGGGAGCTGTTTTTT.

This clone was found many times. The V call is TRBV14, the J call TRBJ2-3; a possible D gene is TRBD2 (6 bases). This CDR3 contains 13 residues. V dropped 4 bases and J dropped 8 bases, with 13 bases sitting between them. The V gene's germline CDR1 is SGHDN and CDR2 FVKESK. CDR3 DNA sequence: TGTGCCAGCAGCCCGGGACTCGCGGGTACGCAGTATTTT. Translation: CASSPGLAGTQYF.

This clone was seen only once. The rearrangement joins TRBV11-3 to TRBJ2-2; 9 nucleotides align to TRBD2. The V gene's germline CDR1 is SGHNT and CDR2 YENEEA. The CDR3 length is 15 residues. V shed 3 bases and J 4 bases; nucleotides not matched to a gene: 3. The CDR3 DNA is TGTGCCAGCAGCTTGACTAGCGGCTCCACCGGGGAGCTGTTTTTT. Residues: CASSLTSGSTGELFF.

CDR3: CASSLGSSGGGSYNEQFF. CDR3 nucleotide sequence: TGTGCCAGCAGCTTAGGATCGAGCGGGGGAGGCTCCTACAATGAGCAGTTCTTC. The chain uses TRBV7-2 and TRBJ2-1, with 8 bases that match TRBD2. Germline V gene sequence: CDR1 SGHTA, CDR2 FQGNSA. V lost 1 base, J lost 0 bases, and 8 bases stayed unmatched. CDR3 length equals 18 residues.

V gene TRBV27 combines with J gene TRBJ1-6; 8 nucleotides match TRBD1. J lost 10 bases, V lost 6 bases, and 8 bases had no gene match. The CDR3 loop spans 14 amino acids. Per the germline V gene, CDR1 is MNHEY and CDR2 is SMNVEV (reference sequence). The CDR3: CASSPTGGISPLHF. Written as DNA, the CDR3 is TGTGCCAGCAGCCCAACAGGGGGGATCTCACCCCTCCACTTT.

V gene TRBV5-5 combines with J gene TRBJ1-5; D unresolved. The CDR3 length is 17 residues. Between the trimmed V and J ends, which lost 2 bases and 0 bases, there was a span of 15 bases. Germline lookup yields CDR1 SGHKS and CDR2 YYEKEE (reference sequence). The CDR3 here is CASSFGSPGYSNQPQHF. DNA of the CDR3: TGTGCCAGCAGCTTTGGGAGCCCCGGTTATAGCAATCAGCCCCAGCATTTT. The variable domain in full, completed from reference TRBV5-5 and TRBJ1-5, reads DAGVTQSPTHLIKTRGQQVTLRCSPISGHKSVSWYQQVLGQGPQFIFQYYEKEERGRGNFPDRFSARQFPNYSSELNVNALLLGDSALYLCASSFGSPGYSNQPQHFGDGTRLSIL.